Listed below are T cell receptor beta chains from one sample, sequenced in a study of blood T cell repertoires in COVID-19. TCRdb's copy holds only in-frame clones and misses some; the assay was immunoSEQ multiplex PCR. The table includes roughly 390,000 clones, over 75% detected once. The sequenced sample consisted of peripheral blood. The receptors here all came from a woman in her 30s with COVID-19, enrolled during active disease. Each CDR3 is given with its conserved first and last residue. Each record gives: J gene, clone size, V gene, D gene, CDR3 DNA, CDR3 protein. A D gene is named only where the DNA matches it firmly. Not all rows give a size; the values are once, few, many and, for expanded clones, a class.

TRBJ2-2	.	TRBV24-1	TRBD1	TGTGCCACCAGTGATCCTGGACAGGGTCTGAACACCGGGGAGCTGTTTTTT	CATSDPGQGLNTGELFF
TRBJ2-2	.	TRBV5-6	.	TGTGCCAGCAGCTTGGCAGGGACCGGGGAGCTGTTTTTT	CASSLAGTGELFF
TRBJ1-1	few	TRBV5-1	TRBD1	TGCGCCAGCAGCACCGACAGGGGAAACACTGAAGCTTTCTTT	CASSTDRGNTEAFF
TRBJ2-1	.	TRBV20-1	TRBD2	TGCAGTGCTGCGGGGGTCAATGAGCAGTTCTTC	CSAAGVNEQFF
TRBJ2-7	few	TRBV2	TRBD1	TGTGCCAGCAGTGAAGTTCATGGGACAGGGTTGAGGGAGCAGTACTTC	CASSEVHGTGLREQYF
TRBJ2-6	.	TRBV9	.	TGTGCCAGCAGCGTAGGGGACAACTCTGGGGCCAACGTCCTGACTTTC	CASSVGDNSGANVLTF
TRBJ1-2	.	TRBV19	TRBD1	TGTGCCAGTAACACAGGGGGATTTGGCTATGGCTACACCTTC	CASNTGGFGYGYTF
TRBJ1-6	once	TRBV5-1	TRBD1	TGCGCCAGCTCCCCCGGGACAGATAATTCACCCCTCCACTTT	CASSPGTDNSPLHF
TRBJ2-3	once	TRBV5-5	.	TGTGCCAGCAGCCCCGGACAGAGCACAGATACGCAGTATTTT	CASSPGQSTDTQYF
TRBJ1-1	.	TRBV12-3/TRBV12-4	.	TGTGCCAGCAGTTTCGATTTCAGTGAAGCTTTCTTT	CASSFDFSEAFF
TRBJ1-5	few	TRBV5-5	.	TGTGCCAGCAGCTTGGATCGTGGCGGCCAATGGCCCCAGCATTTT	CASSLDRGGQWPQHF
TRBJ2-5	.	TRBV5-8	.	TGTGCCAGCAGCTTGGCTGCGGGAATTGGTGTCGAGACCCAGTACTTC	CASSLAAGIGVETQYF
TRBJ1-5	.	TRBV28	TRBD1	TGTGCCACCGGGACAGGGTATGGTCAGCCCCAGCATTTT	CATGTGYGQPQHF
TRBJ1-3	.	TRBV19	.	TGTGCCAGTAGTATAGATTCTTCTGGAAACACCATATATTTT	CASSIDSSGNTIYF
TRBJ2-1	.	TRBV5-1	TRBD2	TGCGCCAGCAGCGTCGTTAGCGGGAGTAGTAATGAGCAGTTCTTC	CASSVVSGSSNEQFF
TRBJ2-5	.	TRBV27	.	TGTGCCAGCGCACGGAGACGGCCCCTTTCCCCTCAAGAGACCCAGTACTTC	CASARRRPLSPQETQYF
TRBJ1-6	.	TRBV2	TRBD1	TGTGCCAGCAGTATTAGGGACAGGGGTAATTCACCCCTCCACTTT	CASSIRDRGNSPLHF
TRBJ2-7	.	TRBV5-1	.	TGCGCCAGCAGGGGAGACGCTCGCTACGAGCAGTACTTC	CASRGDARYEQYF
TRBJ2-7	.	TRBV27	.	TGTGCCAGCAGTTTACGGTCCGGGGGCTCCTACGAGCAGTACTTC	CASSLRSGGSYEQYF